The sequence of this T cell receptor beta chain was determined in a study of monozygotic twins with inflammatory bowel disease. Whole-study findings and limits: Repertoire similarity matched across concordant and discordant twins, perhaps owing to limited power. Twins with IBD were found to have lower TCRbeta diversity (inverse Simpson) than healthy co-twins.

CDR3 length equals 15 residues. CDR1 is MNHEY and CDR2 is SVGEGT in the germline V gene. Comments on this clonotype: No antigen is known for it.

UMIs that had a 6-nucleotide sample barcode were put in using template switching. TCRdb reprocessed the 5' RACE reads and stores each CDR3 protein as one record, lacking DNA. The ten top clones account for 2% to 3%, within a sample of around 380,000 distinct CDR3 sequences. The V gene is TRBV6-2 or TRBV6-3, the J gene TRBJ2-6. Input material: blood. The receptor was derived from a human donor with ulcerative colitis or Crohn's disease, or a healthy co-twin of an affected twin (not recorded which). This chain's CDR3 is CASSLLAFGANVLTF.